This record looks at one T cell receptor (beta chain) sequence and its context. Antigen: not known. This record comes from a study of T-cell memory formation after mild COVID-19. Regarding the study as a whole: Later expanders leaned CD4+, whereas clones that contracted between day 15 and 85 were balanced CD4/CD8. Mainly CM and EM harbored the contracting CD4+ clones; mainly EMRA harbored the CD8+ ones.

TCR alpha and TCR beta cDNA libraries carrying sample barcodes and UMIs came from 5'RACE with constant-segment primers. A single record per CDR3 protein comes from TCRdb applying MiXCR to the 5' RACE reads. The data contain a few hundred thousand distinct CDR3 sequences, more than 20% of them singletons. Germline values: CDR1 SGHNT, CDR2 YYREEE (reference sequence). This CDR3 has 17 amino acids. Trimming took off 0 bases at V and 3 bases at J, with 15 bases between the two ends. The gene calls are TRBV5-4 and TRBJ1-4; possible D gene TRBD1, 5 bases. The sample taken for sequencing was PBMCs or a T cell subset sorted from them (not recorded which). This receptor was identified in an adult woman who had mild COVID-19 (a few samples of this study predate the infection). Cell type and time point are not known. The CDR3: CASSLESGPAANEKLFF. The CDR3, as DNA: TGTGCCAGCAGCTTGGAGTCAGGGCCGGCAGCTAATGAAAAACTGTTTTTT.